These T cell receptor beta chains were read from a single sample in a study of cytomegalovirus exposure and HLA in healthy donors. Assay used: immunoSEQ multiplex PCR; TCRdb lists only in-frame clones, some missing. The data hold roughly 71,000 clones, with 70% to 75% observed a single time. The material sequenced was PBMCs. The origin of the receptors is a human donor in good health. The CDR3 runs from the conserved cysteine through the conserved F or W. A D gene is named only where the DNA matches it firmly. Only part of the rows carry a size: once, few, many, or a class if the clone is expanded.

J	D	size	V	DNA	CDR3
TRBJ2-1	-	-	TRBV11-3	TGTGCCATCTCCGGACAGTCGGCGTACAATGAGCAGTTCTTC	CAISGQSAYNEQFF
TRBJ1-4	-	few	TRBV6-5	TGTGCCAGCAGTTTCCGAGGAGGTGAAAAACTGTTTTTT	CASSFRGGEKLFF
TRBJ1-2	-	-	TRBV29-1	TGCAGCGCCCCCCGGGGTAACTATGGCTACACCTTC	CSAPRGNYGYTF
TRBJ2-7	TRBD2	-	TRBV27	TGTGCCAGCAGTCCCGTCGGACTAGCGGGGGCCTACGAGCAGTACTTC	CASSPVGLAGAYEQYF
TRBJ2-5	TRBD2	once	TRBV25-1	TGTGCCAGCAGTGAATATAGCGGGGAGACCCAGTACTTC	CASSEYSGETQYF
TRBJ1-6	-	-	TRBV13	TGTGCCAGCAGCTGGGGGGGCCTGGGATCACCCCTCCACTTT	CASSWGGLGSPLHF
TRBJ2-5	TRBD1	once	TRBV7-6	TGTGCCAGCAGCTTAGAAGGGGGCTTTAGCGAGACCCAGTACTTC	CASSLEGGFSETQYF
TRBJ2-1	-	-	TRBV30	TGTGCCTGGGGGGGACTGCGCGGCTCCTACAATGAGCAGTTCTTC	CAWGGLRGSYNEQFF
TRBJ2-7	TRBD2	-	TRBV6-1	TGTGCCAGCAGTGAAAAGGCGACTAGCGGGGTACCCTACGAGCAGTACTTC	CASSEKATSGVPYEQYF
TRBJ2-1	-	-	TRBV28	TGTGCCAGCACCTTCGAGAGGCAGTCCTACAATGAGCAGTTCTTC	CASTFERQSYNEQFF
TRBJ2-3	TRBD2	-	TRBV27	TGTGCCAGCAGTTTACACGGGAGGCCCCCCAGAGATACGCAGTATTTT	CASSLHGRPPRDTQYF
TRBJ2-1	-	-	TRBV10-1	TGCGCCAGCAGTGAGTCTATCGGGGGTGAGCAGTTCTTC	CASSESIGGEQFF
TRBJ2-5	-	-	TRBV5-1	TGCGCCAGCAGCCTCCTGACAGCACAAGAGACCCAGTACTTC	CASSLLTAQETQYF
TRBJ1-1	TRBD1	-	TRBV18	TGTGCCAGCTCCCCGGACAGGGGGAAAACTGAAGCTTTCTTT	CASSPDRGKTEAFF
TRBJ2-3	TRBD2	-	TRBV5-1	TGCGCCAGCAGCTTGGGACTAGCGGGGCCCACAGATACGCAGTATTTT	CASSLGLAGPTDTQYF
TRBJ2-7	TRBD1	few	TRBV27	TGTGCCAGCAGCGGGGGACAGGGCCCCTACGAGCAGTACTTC	CASSGGQGPYEQYF
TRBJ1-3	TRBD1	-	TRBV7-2	TGTGCCAGCAGCCAAGGACAGGGAGGATTGAACACCATATATTTT	CASSQGQGGLNTIYF
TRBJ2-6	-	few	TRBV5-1	TGCGCCAGCAGCTTGGACAGGTCCTCTGGGGCCAACGTCCTGACTTTC	CASSLDRSSGANVLTF
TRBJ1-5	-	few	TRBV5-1	TGCGCCAGCAGCTCGGGGATCGACGGTAGCAATCAGCCCCAGCATTTT	CASSSGIDGSNQPQHF
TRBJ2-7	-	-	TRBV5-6	TGTGCCAGCAGCTTGGACAGGGTCAACGAGCAGTACTTC	CASSLDRVNEQYF
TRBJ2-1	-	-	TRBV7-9	TGTGCCAGCAGCTTTAGCTCTACGGGGATACAGTTCTTC	CASSFSSTGIQFF